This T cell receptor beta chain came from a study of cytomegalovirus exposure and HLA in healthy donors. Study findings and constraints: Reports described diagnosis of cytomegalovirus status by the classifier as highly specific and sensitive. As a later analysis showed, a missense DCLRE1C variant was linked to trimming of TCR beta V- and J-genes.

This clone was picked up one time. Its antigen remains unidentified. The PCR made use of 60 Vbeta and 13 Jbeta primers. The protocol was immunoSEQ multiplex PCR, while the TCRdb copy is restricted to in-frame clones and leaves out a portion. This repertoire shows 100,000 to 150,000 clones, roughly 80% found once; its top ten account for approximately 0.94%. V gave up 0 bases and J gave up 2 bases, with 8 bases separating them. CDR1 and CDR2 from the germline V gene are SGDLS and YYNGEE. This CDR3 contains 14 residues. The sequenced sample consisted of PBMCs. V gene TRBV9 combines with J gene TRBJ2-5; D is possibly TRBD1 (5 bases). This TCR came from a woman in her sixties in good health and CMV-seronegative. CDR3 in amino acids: CASSVASGQETQYF. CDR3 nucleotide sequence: TGTGCCAGCAGCGTAGCCTCAGGGCAAGAGACCCAGTACTTC.